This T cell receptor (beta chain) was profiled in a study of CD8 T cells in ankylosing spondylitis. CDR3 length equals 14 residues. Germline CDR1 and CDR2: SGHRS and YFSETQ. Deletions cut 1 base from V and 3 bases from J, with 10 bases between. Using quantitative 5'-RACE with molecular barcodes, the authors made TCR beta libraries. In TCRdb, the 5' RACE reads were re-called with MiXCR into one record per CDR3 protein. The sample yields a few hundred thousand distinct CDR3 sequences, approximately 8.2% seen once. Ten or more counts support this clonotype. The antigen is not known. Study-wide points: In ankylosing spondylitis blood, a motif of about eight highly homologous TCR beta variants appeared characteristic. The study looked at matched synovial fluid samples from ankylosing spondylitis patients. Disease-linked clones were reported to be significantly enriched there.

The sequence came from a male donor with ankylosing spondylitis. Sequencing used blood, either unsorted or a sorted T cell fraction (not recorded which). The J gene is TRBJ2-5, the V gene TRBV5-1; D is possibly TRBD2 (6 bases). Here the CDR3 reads CASSLLAEEETQYF. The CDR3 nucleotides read TGCGCCAGCAGCTTGTTAGCGGAAGAAGAGACCCAGTACTTC.